The 4 T cell receptor beta chains reported below all come from one sample, sequenced in a study of identical twins. TCRdb re-analysed the 5' RACE reads in MiXCR, keeping a single row per CDR3 protein. Found here are 1.5 million to 2 million distinct CDR3 sequences, 25% to 35% of them singletons; the top ten hold 0.25% to 0.3%. Sequenced sample: cord blood. All receptors derive from a newborn girl in good health.

There are a few counts of this clonotype. The rearrangement uses TRBV30 and TRBJ1-2, with unresolved D. CDR3 length: 12 residues. CDR1 GTSNPN and CDR2 SVGIG come from the germline V gene (reference sequence). Trimming pared 0 bases from V and 3 bases from J, leaving 5 bases between. The CDR3 region is CAWSVGYYGYTF. The CDR3 DNA reads TGTGCCTGGAGTGTAGGGTACTATGGCTACACCTTC.

The rearrangement uses TRBV5-1 and TRBJ2-7; 7 bases agree with TRBD1. This CDR3 comprises 14 residues. Germline V gene lookup returns CDR1 SGHRS and CDR2 YFSETQ. Unmatched junction bases numbered 3, after V lost 3 bases and J lost 0 bases. The CDR3 loop is CASSSQGDSYEQYF. In DNA, the CDR3 is TGCGCCAGCAGCTCGCAGGGGGACTCCTACGAGCAGTACTTC.

This rearrangement joins TRBV3-1 to TRBJ2-2, with TRBD2 matching over 11 bases. The CDR3 runs to 14 residues. Germline CDR1 LGHDT, CDR2 YNNKEL (reference sequence). V trimming: 7 bases; J trimming: 6 bases; junction bases outside the gene matches: 4. In DNA form, the CDR3 reads TGTGCCAGCACAACTAGCGGGAGATCCGGGGAGCTGTTTTTT. Protein: CASTTSGRSGELFF.

This clonotype was counted between two and nine times. This chain joins TRBV20-1 and TRBJ2-5, with no clear D. The CDR3 runs to 11 residues. The V end was cut by 1 base, the J end by 11 bases, with 11 bases between. Germline V gene lookup returns CDR1 DFQATT and CDR2 SNEGSKA (reference sequence). The CDR3 nucleotides are TGCAGTGCTAGAGTGGCGATAGAGCAGTACTTC. Residues: CSARVAIEQYF.